These 9 T cell receptor beta chains were sequenced from one sample in a study of cytomegalovirus exposure and HLA in healthy donors. The primer mix had 60 Vbeta and 13 Jbeta primers. TCRdb's table, derived via immunoSEQ multiplex PCR, lists solely in-frame clones and lacks some. The table lists around 150,000 clones, about 61% of them singletons. The sequenced material came from PBMCs. All receptors derive from a male donor in good health and CMV-seronegative.

This clone has just a few counts. The chain is built from TRBV7-6 and TRBJ1-5, with 9 positions matching TRBD1. The V and J ends lost 5 bases and 4 bases, in that order; junction bases with no gene match: 12. The CDR3 extends over 17 amino acids. Looked up from germline, CDR1 is SGHVS and CDR2 is FNYEAQ. The CDR3 nucleotides are TGTGCCAGCAGCCCAGTCCTACAGGGGGCCGGTAATCAGCCCCAGCATTTT. It yields the protein CASSPVLQGAGNQPQHF.

This chain links TRBV25-1 with TRBJ2-1; maybe TRBD2 (7 bases). Germline V lookup: CDR1 MGHDK, CDR2 SYGVNS. V lost 1 base, J lost 5 bases, and 15 bases lay in between. This CDR3 spans 16 amino acids. The CDR3 DNA sequence: TGTGCCAGCAGTGAATTTAGGGGGGGGGCAAACAATGAGCAGTTCTTC. This translates into CASSEFRGGANNEQFF.

This clone has more than one count but fewer than ten. The chain uses TRBV5-6 and TRBJ1-3; D gene unclear. V lost 3 bases and J 0 bases, leaving 10 bases between the germline ends. Germline lookup yields CDR1 SGHDT and CDR2 YYEEEE. This CDR3 comprises 15 residues. In nucleotides, the CDR3 is TGTGCCAGCAGCTCCCCTCACAACTCTGGAAACACCATATATTTT. It specifies CASSSPHNSGNTIYF.

V is TRBV9 and J is TRBJ2-7; the match to TRBD2 covers 12 bases. The CDR3 is 16 amino acids. V gave up 3 bases and J gave up 5 bases; unmatched junction bases: 9. Germline V gene sequence: CDR1 SGDLS, CDR2 YYNGEE. CDR3 sequence reads: CASSAYPLAGGHEQYF. Here the CDR3 DNA reads TGTGCCAGCAGCGCCTACCCACTAGCGGGGGGCCACGAGCAGTACTTC. The whole variable domain, remainder taken from reference TRBV9 and TRBJ2-7, is DSGVTQTPKHLITATGQRVTLRCSPRSGDLSVYWYQQSLDQGLQFLIQYYNGEERAKGNILERFSAQQFPDLHSELNLSSLELGDSALYFCASSAYPLAGGHEQYFGPGTRLTVT.

The CDR3 is CASSPRTDYEQYF. The CDR3 nucleotides are TGTGCCAGCAGCCCCCGGACAGACTACGAGCAGTACTTC. The chain uses TRBV9 and TRBJ2-7; a weak D match, TRBD1 (6 bases). The V end lost 4 bases, the J end lost 3 bases, and 11 bases lay between the germline ends. CDR3 length: 13 amino acids. CDR1 is SGDLS, CDR2 YYNGEE, per germline.

V gene TRBV27 combines with J gene TRBJ1-5; the D gene is possibly TRBD1 (5 bases). The ends were cut back, 7 bases at V and 0 bases at J, with 13 bases in the middle. From germline, CDR1 is MNHEY and CDR2 SMNVEV (reference sequence). The CDR3 runs to 15 residues. CDR3 sequence reads: CASKPGTASNQPQHF. CDR3 DNA: TGTGCCAGCAAGCCCGGGACTGCTAGCAATCAGCCCCAGCATTTT.

This rearrangement joins TRBV10-3 to TRBJ2-3; possibly TRBD1 for D (5 bases). Trimming pared 10 bases from V and 0 bases from J, leaving 11 bases between. The germline gives CDR1 ENHRY, CDR2 SYGVKD. The CDR3 is 13 residues long. CDR3 in amino acids: CATQGTSTDTQYF. The CDR3 DNA is TGTGCCACCCAGGGTACTAGCACAGATACGCAGTATTTT.

The genes are TRBV29-1 and TRBJ1-1; D gene ambiguous. This CDR3 is built from 11 residues. Germline CDR1 reads SQVTM; CDR2 reads ANQGSEA. Trimming removed 3 bases from V and 8 bases from J, with 10 bases in between. CDR3 nucleotides: TGCAGCGTTGAGGTCGGGAGAGAAGCTTTCTTT. It yields the protein CSVEVGREAFF. Full variable domain (missing parts from reference TRBV29-1 and TRBJ1-1): SAVISQKPSRDICQRGTSLTIQCQVDSQVTMMFWYRQQPGQSLTLIATANQGSEATYESGFVIDKFPISRPNLTFSTLTVSNMSPEDSSIYLCSVEVGREAFFGQGTRLTVV.

There are a few counts of this clone. This chain connects TRBV5-6 to TRBJ1-2; D is perhaps TRBD1 (5 bases). The V gene's germline CDR1 is SGHDT and CDR2 YYEEEE. This CDR3 has 15 amino acids. Trimming removed 4 bases from V and 0 bases from J, with 13 bases in between. CDR3 loop: CASSTVAGPNYGYTF. CDR3 nucleotides: TGTGCCAGCAGCACGGTAGCAGGGCCTAACTATGGCTACACCTTC.